Below, 25 T cell receptor beta chains from the same sample are listed, as sequenced in a study of chemoradiotherapy in HPV16-positive cancers. Clones were sequenced by immunoSEQ multiplex PCR, and TCRdb holds only the in-frame ones, with some missing. The profile shows about 3,600 clones, around 94% of them singletons. The sample was taken from a patient who underwent chemoradiotherapy. These receptors were obtained from a human donor with HPV-associated anogenital cancer.

The chain has TRBV9 and TRBJ2-3, with TRBD2 as a possible D gene (5 bases). CDR3 length: 16 residues. The germline gives CDR1 SGDLS, CDR2 YYNGEE. With 1 base removed from V and 0 bases from J, the gap between germline ends came to 12 bases. CDR3 protein: CASSVFRGDSTDTQYF. CDR3 nucleotides: TGTGCCAGCAGCGTATTTCGGGGAGATAGCACAGATACGCAGTATTTT.

The chain combines TRBV29-1 with TRBJ2-1; no clear D gene. This CDR3 comprises 13 residues. CDR1 is SQVTM and CDR2 is ANQGSEA in the germline V gene. The V end lost 2 bases, the J end lost 4 bases, and 9 bases lay between the germline ends. CDR3 loop: CSVESDTYNEQFF. DNA of the CDR3: TGCAGCGTTGAATCAGATACTTACAATGAGCAGTTCTTC.

The chain employs TRBV12-5 and TRBJ1-1; TRBD1 agrees at 8 bases. CDR1 and CDR2 (germline): LGHNT, FRNRAP. J was trimmed by 3 bases and V by 1 base; bases with no gene match: 22. This CDR3 contains 21 residues. CDR3 in DNA: TGTGCTAGTGGTTTGGCAGGGGCACGACAGGGGATTGTAAGTAAGGACACTGAAGCTTTCTTT. Encoded protein: CASGLAGARQGIVSKDTEAFF.

V gene TRBV9 combines with J gene TRBJ2-5; TRBD2 aligns across 7 bases. J gave up 6 bases and V 4 bases, and 9 bases lay outside the gene matches. The CDR3 is 14 residues long. The germline V gene encodes CDR1 SGDLS and CDR2 YYNGEE. The CDR3 DNA reads TGTGCCAGCAGCCCCCTGCGGGAGTCAAAGACCCAGTACTTC. Amino acids: CASSPLRESKTQYF.

The chain recombines TRBV7-2 with TRBJ2-1, with D possibly TRBD2 on 7 matching bases. The CDR3 contains 16 residues. Deletions cut 2 bases from V and 7 bases from J, with 18 bases between. Germline CDR1 is SGHTA and CDR2 is FQGNSA. CDR3 DNA: TGTGCCAGCAGCTTAAGGCTAGCGAGGGGGGGGAATGAGCAGTTCTTC. This gives the protein CASSLRLARGGNEQFF.

The chain uses TRBV10-3 and TRBJ2-3; 9 positions match TRBD1. CDR1 ENHRY and CDR2 SYGVKD come from the germline V gene. Trimming removed 5 bases from V and 4 bases from J; junction bases left unmatched: 7. This CDR3 region has 15 residues. The CDR3 loop reads CAISYPTGGSDTQYF. CDR3 DNA: TGTGCCATCAGTTACCCGACAGGGGGGTCAGATACGCAGTATTTT.

This sequence joins TRBV27 and TRBJ2-4; tentatively, D is TRBD2 (5 bases). Per germline, CDR1 MNHEY and CDR2 SMNVEV (reference sequence). V lost 8 bases to trimming and J lost 2 bases, with 10 bases between them. The CDR3 contains 13 residues. The CDR3 spells CASGRATKNIQYF. The CDR3 bases are TGTGCCAGCGGGCGGGCTACCAAAAACATTCAGTACTTC.

The CDR3 coding sequence is TGCGCCAGCAGTGAGAATCCCAGGGCAGATACGCAGTATTTT. As protein: CASSENPRADTQYF. The chain has TRBV10-2 and TRBJ2-3, with D possibly matching TRBD1 (5 bases). Germline lookup yields CDR1 WSHSY and CDR2 SAAADI. This CDR3 has 14 amino acids. The V and J ends lost 2 bases and 4 bases respectively, with 10 bases between them.

V and J are TRBV7-2 and TRBJ2-1; 10 bases align to TRBD2. CDR1 is SGHTA and CDR2 is FQGNSA in the germline V gene. J was trimmed by 6 bases and V by 4 bases; bases with no gene match: 15. This CDR3 region has 18 residues. The CDR3 loop reads CASSSRTSGHTSFNEQFF. The CDR3 DNA follows: TGTGCCAGCAGCTCAAGGACTAGCGGACATACGTCTTTCAATGAGCAGTTCTTC.

J is TRBJ1-2 and V is TRBV5-4; D gene unclear. Germline V gene lookup returns CDR1 SGHNT and CDR2 YYREEE (reference sequence). Trimming removed 4 bases from V and 4 bases from J, with 8 bases in between. The CDR3 is 12 amino acids. CDR3 protein: CASSREAYGYTF. The CDR3 bases are TGTGCCAGCAGCCGGGAGGCCTATGGCTACACCTTC.

The chain joins TRBV9 to TRBJ1-5; D is undetermined. Trimming removed 4 bases from V and 6 bases from J, with 17 bases in between. In germline, CDR1 is SGDLS, CDR2 YYNGEE. CDR3 length equals 15 residues. CDR3 residues: CASSLGGVEGQPQHF. The CDR3 DNA sequence: TGTGCCAGCAGCCTAGGCGGGGTAGAAGGTCAGCCCCAGCATTTT. Complete variable domain (other parts from reference TRBV9 and TRBJ1-5): DSGVTQTPKHLITATGQRVTLRCSPRSGDLSVYWYQQSLDQGLQFLIQYYNGEERAKGNILERFSAQQFPDLHSELNLSSLELGDSALYFCASSLGGVEGQPQHFGDGTRLSIL.

The chain combines TRBV7-6 with TRBJ2-7; D is unresolved. Trimming pared 2 bases from V and 2 bases from J, leaving 7 bases between. Germline CDR1 is SGHVS and CDR2 is FNYEAQ. CDR3 length: 13 amino acids. The CDR3 sequence: CASSLKQTYEQYF. The DNA of the CDR3 is TGTGCCAGCAGCTTAAAACAGACCTACGAGCAGTACTTC.

This sequence joins TRBV9 and TRBJ1-1; 10 bases are a match to TRBD1. This CDR3 is 16 amino acids long. The junction had 5 bases not matched to a gene; V was cut back by 0 bases and J by 3 bases. Germline V gene sequence: CDR1 SGDLS, CDR2 YYNGEE. Written as DNA, the CDR3 is TGTGCCAGCAGCGTAGGTGACAGGGGGCGGGACACTGAAGCTTTCTTT. Translation: CASSVGDRGRDTEAFF.

The CDR3 nucleotides read TGTGCCAGCAGCTTAGTAACAGGGGCGGATGGCTACACCTTC. Residues: CASSLVTGADGYTF. The rearrangement joins TRBV7-8 to TRBJ1-2; 7 nucleotides align to TRBD1. The CDR3 spans 14 residues. Germline CDR1 SGHVS, CDR2 FQNEAQ. Trimming took 1 base from V and 6 from J; bases not matched to a gene: 5.

V gene TRBV5-1 combines with J gene TRBJ1-6, with D maybe TRBD1 (6 bases). CDR3 length: 15 residues. Looked up from germline, CDR1 is SGHRS and CDR2 is YFSETQ. Trimming removed 1 base from V and 7 bases from J, with 12 bases in between. The CDR3 spells CASSLLDRGNSPLHF. CDR3 bases: TGCGCCAGCAGCTTGTTGGACAGAGGGAATTCACCCCTCCACTTT.

V usage is TRBV5-1 and J usage is TRBJ2-2, with 9 bases identical to TRBD1. The germline V gene encodes CDR1 SGHRS and CDR2 YFSETQ. With 6 bases clipped from V and 7 bases from J, the junction kept 7 bases outside the gene matches. This CDR3 contains 14 residues. The CDR3 region has the DNA TGCGCCAGCACCACAGGGGGCGCAAGCGGGGAGCTGTTTTTT. It specifies CASTTGGASGELFF.

This chain joins TRBV11-2 and TRBJ2-1, with D possibly being TRBD1 (6 bases). Germline V lookup: CDR1 SGHAT, CDR2 FQNNGV. CDR3 length: 15 residues. V gave up 6 bases and J gave up 3 bases, with 15 bases separating them. The CDR3 protein is CASRQVRGHYNEQFF. The DNA of the CDR3 is TGTGCCAGCAGACAGGTACGGGGACACTACAATGAGCAGTTCTTC.

The chain joins TRBV19 to TRBJ2-7; 8 bases match TRBD1. Germline lookup yields CDR1 LNHDA and CDR2 SQIVND (reference sequence). The V gene end was trimmed by 3 bases and the J gene end by 0 bases; junction bases not matched to a gene: 7. This CDR3 is built from 16 residues. The CDR3 sequence: CASSIAAQGGSYEQYF. As DNA, the CDR3 is TGTGCCAGTAGTATCGCCGCACAGGGGGGCTCCTACGAGCAGTACTTC.

CDR3 sequence reads: CASSHLPQGYEQYF. The CDR3 bases are TGTGCCAGCAGCCACCTTCCCCAAGGCTACGAGCAGTACTTC. The chain employs TRBV6-6 and TRBJ2-7; D unclear. Trimming took off 6 bases at V and 3 bases at J, with 15 bases between the two ends. Germline CDR1 is MNHNY and CDR2 is SVGAGI (reference sequence). This CDR3 spans 14 amino acids.

As DNA, the CDR3 is TGCGCCAGCAGCCGGGAGGCCTCCACAGATACGCAGTATTTT. Its protein is CASSREASTDTQYF. The chain uses TRBV4-1 and TRBJ2-3; possible D gene TRBD2, 6 bases. The V gene's germline CDR1 is MGHRA and CDR2 YSYEKL. Trimming shortened V by 4 bases and J by 2 bases, and 10 bases separated the two germline ends. The CDR3 is made up of 14 amino acids.

The chain couples TRBV19 to TRBJ2-7, with D uncertain. CDR3 length: 11 amino acids. Germline CDR1 LNHDA, CDR2 SQIVND (reference sequence). Trimming left V 5 bases short and J 3 bases short, with 5 bases between. CDR3 residues: CASSLGYEQYF. The CDR3 DNA reads as TGTGCCAGTAGTTTGGGCTACGAGCAGTACTTC.

This sequence joins TRBV5-1 and TRBJ1-1; 7 nucleotides agree with TRBD1. The CDR3 loop spans 13 amino acids. CDR1 and CDR2 (germline): SGHRS, YFSETQ. J lost 5 bases, V lost 5 bases, and 6 bases had no gene match. CDR3 in DNA: TGCGCCAGCAGGGTCAGGGGGGGGACTGAAGCTTTCTTT. It yields the protein CASRVRGGTEAFF.

Within the sample, this clone is large. The V gene is TRBV29-1, the J gene TRBJ2-5; TRBD1 aligns across 8 bases. Germline CDR1 SQVTM, CDR2 ANQGSEA. V was clipped by 2 bases and J by 2 bases; unmatched bases: 7. This CDR3 is built from 15 residues. The CDR3 sequence: CSVEPDRGRQETQYF. CDR3 nucleotides: TGCAGCGTTGAACCAGACAGGGGAAGGCAAGAGACCCAGTACTTC.

The chain uses TRBV19 and TRBJ1-6; D gene ambiguous. With 3 bases removed from V and 7 bases from J, the gap between germline ends came to 7 bases. Germline-derived CDR1 and CDR2 are LNHDA and SQIVND (reference sequence). The CDR3 runs 13 residues. The CDR3 DNA sequence: TGTGCCAGTAGTATTCTTGGGAATTCACCCCTCCACTTT. Protein product: CASSILGNSPLHF.

This chain links TRBV5-4 with TRBJ1-2, with 9 bases fitting TRBD1. V trimming: 3 bases; J trimming: 8 bases; junction bases outside the gene matches: 8. Germline V CDR1 and CDR2: SGHNT, YYREEE (reference sequence). This CDR3 spans 14 amino acids. CDR3 sequence reads: CASSSRTGEKGYTF. CDR3 DNA: TGTGCCAGCAGCTCCCGGACAGGGGAGAAAGGCTACACCTTC.